The rows below give T cell receptor beta chains drawn from one sample of a study of T cell repertoires in cytomegalovirus infection. MiXCR, applied by TCRdb to the reads, yields one record per CDR3 protein. Among a few hundred thousand distinct CDR3 sequences listed, over 20% were seen once. Sample: CD8+ T cells from PBMCs. These receptors originate from a human donor in good health (CMV status not recorded). Some clones in this sample may be carry-over from other donors' samples. Each CDR3 is given with its conserved first and last residue. The D gene is left open where the match is weak. Rows may omit the clone size; those that give it use once, few, many or a size class.

>TRBV27|few|NA|TRBJ1-5|13
CASSLSVGQPQHF
TGTGCCAGCAGTTTATCTGTGGGACAGCCCCAGCATTTT
>TRBV25-1|many|NA|TRBJ1-2|12
CASSEPGFGYTF
TGTGCCAGCAGTGAACCTGGGTTCGGCTACACCTTC
>TRBV7-9|many|NA|TRBJ1-5|13
CASSLEQGQPQHF
TGTGCCAGCAGCTTAGAACAGGGTCAGCCCCAGCATTTT
>TRBV20-1|NA|NA|TRBJ2-1|16
CSARDSLRGARGEQFF
TGCAGTGCTAGAGATTCCCTACGAGGGGCCCGAGGTGAGCAGTTCTTC
>TRBV12-3/TRBV12-4|few|NA|TRBJ1-1|14
CASSLNSLNTEAFF
TGTGCCAGCAGTTTAAACAGCCTGAACACTGAAGCTTTCTTT
>TRBV7-9|NA|NA|TRBJ2-1|12
CASSVAMNEQFF
TGTGCCAGCAGCGTAGCCATGAATGAGCAGTTCTTC
>TRBV7-9|NA|TRBD1|TRBJ1-1|14
CASSWTGYGTEAFF
TGTGCCAGCAGCTGGACAGGGTACGGCACTGAAGCTTTCTTT
>TRBV20-1|NA|NA|TRBJ2-1|15
CSALPLANNYNEQFF
TGCAGTGCTCTCCCCCTAGCGAATAACTACAATGAGCAGTTCTTC
>TRBV5-6|NA|NA|TRBJ1-1|13
CASSQIQGGEAFF
TGTGCCAGCAGCCAAATACAGGGTGGTGAAGCTTTCTTT
>TRBV6-5|few|NA|TRBJ1-1|13
CASSPGRQTEAFF
TGTGCCAGCAGTCCCGGACGCCAGACAGAAGCTTTCTTT
>TRBV27|NA|NA|TRBJ2-7|13
CASSFAGSYEQYF
TGTGCCAGCAGTTTCGCAGGGTCCTACGAGCAGTACTTC
>TRBV2|few|NA|TRBJ2-5|16
CASSESGDSLQETQYF
TGTGCCAGCAGTGAATCAGGAGACAGCTTACAAGAGACCCAGTACTTC
>TRBV29-1|few|TRBD1|TRBJ1-1|14
CSVEGEGAKIEAFF
TGCAGCGTTGAAGGGGAGGGGGCTAAAATTGAAGCTTTCTTT
>TRBV12-3/TRBV12-4|NA|NA|TRBJ2-2|15
CASSLWDPNTGELFF
TGTGCCAGCAGTTTATGGGACCCGAACACCGGGGAGCTGTTTTTT
>TRBV7-9|NA|TRBD1|TRBJ2-7|14
CASSNYRGSVEQYF
TGTGCCAGCAGCAACTACAGGGGGTCGGTCGAGCAGTACTTC
>TRBV7-9|few|NA|TRBJ2-2|11
CASNFGGELFF
TGTGCCAGCAACTTTGGCGGGGAGCTGTTTTTT
>TRBV18|few|TRBD2|TRBJ2-1|15
CASSPSGGTYNEQFF
TGTGCCAGCTCACCTAGCGGGGGGACCTACAATGAGCAGTTCTTC
>TRBV24-1|NA|TRBD2|TRBJ2-3|17
CATSDLASGDRTDTQYF
TGTGCCACCAGTGATTTGGCGAGCGGGGACCGCACAGATACGCAGTATTTT
>TRBV12-3/TRBV12-4|many|NA|TRBJ2-1|15
CASSLRGSSYNEQFF
TGTGCCAGCAGTTTAAGGGGGAGCTCCTACAATGAGCAGTTCTTC
>TRBV20-1|NA|NA|TRBJ1-1|12
CSARQGNTEAFF
TGCAGTGCTAGACAAGGGAACACTGAAGCTTTCTTT
>TRBV12-3/TRBV12-4|few|TRBD2|TRBJ2-7|14
CASSYRGGTYEQYF
TGTGCCAGCAGTTATCGGGGGGGCACCTACGAGCAGTACTTC
>TRBV12-3/TRBV12-4|NA|NA|TRBJ2-2|13
CASSFYGAGELFF
TGTGCCAGCAGTTTTTACGGGGCCGGGGAGCTGTTTTTT
>TRBV7-9|few|NA|TRBJ1-2|13
CASKSGTGYGYTF
TGTGCCAGTAAATCCGGGACGGGCTATGGCTACACCTTC
>TRBV29-1|NA|TRBD1|TRBJ1-2|14
CSVVVQGANYGYTF
TGCAGCGTTGTGGTACAGGGGGCTAACTATGGCTACACCTTC
>TRBV5-6|NA|TRBD1|TRBJ1-2|15
CASSPWTGGSYGYTF
TGTGCCAGCAGCCCTTGGACAGGGGGCAGCTATGGCTACACCTTC
>TRBV27|NA|NA|TRBJ2-1|15
CASSYGSLIVTEQFF
TGTGCCAGCTCCTACGGCAGCCTAATAGTTACTGAGCAGTTCTTC
>TRBV29-1|NA|NA|TRBJ1-2|13
CSVDTGWLHGYTF
TGCAGCGTTGACACAGGATGGTTGCATGGCTACACCTTC
>TRBV28|many|NA|TRBJ1-1|14
CASSRGLSNTEAFF
TGTGCCAGCAGCCGGGGACTTTCGAACACTGAAGCTTTCTTT
>TRBV7-2|NA|TRBD1|TRBJ1-4|20
CASSPPIRDRYPSANEKLFF
TGTGCCAGCAGCCCTCCAATCCGGGACAGATATCCTTCGGCTAATGAAAAACTGTTTTTT
>TRBV4-1|NA|NA|TRBJ1-2|15
CASSQDPGVNYGYTF
TGCGCCAGCAGCCAAGATCCAGGCGTTAACTATGGCTACACCTTC
>TRBV29-1|NA|NA|TRBJ2-2|11
CSAVQSGELFF
TGCAGCGCCGTCCAGTCCGGGGAGCTGTTTTTT
>TRBV12-3/TRBV12-4|NA|NA|TRBJ2-7|13
CASSRGVVDEQYF
TGTGCCAGCAGTAGGGGGGTCGTGGACGAGCAGTACTTC
>TRBV7-9|medium-sized|TRBD1|TRBJ2-1|14
CASRGTGFDNEQFF
TGTGCCAGCAGAGGGACAGGGTTCGACAATGAGCAGTTCTTC
>TRBV7-9|NA|NA|TRBJ1-4|14
CASSKTATNEKLFF
TGTGCCAGCAGCAAGACAGCAACTAATGAAAAACTGTTTTTT
>TRBV19|once|TRBD1|TRBJ2-7|15
CASSIGTGSSYEQYF
TGTGCCAGTAGTATAGGGACAGGAAGCTCCTACGAGCAGTACTTC
>TRBV7-2|many|NA|TRBJ1-5|14
CASSYSQGLQPQHF
TGTGCCAGCAGCTACTCACAGGGCCTCCAGCCCCAGCATTTT
>TRBV28|few|TRBD2|TRBJ2-1|14
CASSRSGGNNEQFF
TGTGCCAGCAGTCGTAGCGGGGGCAACAATGAGCAGTTCTTC
>TRBV19|few|TRBD2|TRBJ2-5|16
CASSGVGLAGQETQYF
TGTGCCAGTAGTGGTGTGGGACTAGCGGGCCAAGAGACCCAGTACTTC
>TRBV7-9|few|TRBD1|TRBJ2-5|14
CASSPRQGAETQYF
TGTGCCAGCAGCCCAAGACAGGGCGCCGAGACCCAGTACTTC
>TRBV7-2|once|TRBD2|TRBJ2-1|18
CASSSTPRGGAPYNEQFF
TGTGCCAGCAGCTCGACCCCCCGCGGGGGGGCCCCCTACAATGAGCAGTTCTTC
>TRBV12-3/TRBV12-4|NA|NA|TRBJ1-2|12
CASSFGSYGYTF
TGTGCCAGCAGTTTTGGGTCCTATGGCTACACCTTC
>TRBV29-1|NA|NA|TRBJ1-1|12
CSTRTGNTEAFF
TGCAGTACAAGGACCGGGAACACTGAAGCTTTCTTT